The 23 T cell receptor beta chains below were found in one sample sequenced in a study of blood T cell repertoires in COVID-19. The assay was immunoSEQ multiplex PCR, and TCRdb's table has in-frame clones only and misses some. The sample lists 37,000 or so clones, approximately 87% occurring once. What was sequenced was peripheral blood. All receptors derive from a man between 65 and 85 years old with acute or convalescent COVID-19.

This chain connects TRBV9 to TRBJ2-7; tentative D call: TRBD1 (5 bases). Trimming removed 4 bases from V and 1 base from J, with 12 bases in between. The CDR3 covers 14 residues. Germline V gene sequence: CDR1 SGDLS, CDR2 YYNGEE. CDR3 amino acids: CASSSGRDSYEQYF. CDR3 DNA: TGTGCCAGCAGCTCCGGCAGGGATTCCTACGAGCAGTACTTC.

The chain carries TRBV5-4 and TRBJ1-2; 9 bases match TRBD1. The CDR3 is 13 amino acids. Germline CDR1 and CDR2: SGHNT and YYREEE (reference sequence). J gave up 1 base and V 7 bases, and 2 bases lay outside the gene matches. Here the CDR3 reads CASGQGSNYGYTF. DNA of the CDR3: TGTGCCAGCGGACAGGGGAGTAACTATGGCTACACCTTC.

CDR3: CASSDRDRAISDYGYTF. CDR3 DNA: TGCGCCAGCAGTGACCGGGACAGGGCGATTTCAGACTATGGCTACACCTTC. This rearrangement joins TRBV10-2 to TRBJ1-2, with TRBD1 matching 9 bases. Germline V lookup: CDR1 WSHSY, CDR2 SAAADI. The CDR3 sequence is 17 residues long. J gave up 3 bases and V 3 bases, and 11 bases lay outside the gene matches.

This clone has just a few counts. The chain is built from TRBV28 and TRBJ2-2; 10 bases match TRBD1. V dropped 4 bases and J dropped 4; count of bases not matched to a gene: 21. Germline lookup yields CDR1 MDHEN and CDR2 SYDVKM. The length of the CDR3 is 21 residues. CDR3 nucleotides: TGTGCCAGCAGTTCAAGTACGCCGGGACAGGGGCGAATTGTGGGCACCGGGGAGCTGTTTTTT. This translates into CASSSSTPGQGRIVGTGELFF.

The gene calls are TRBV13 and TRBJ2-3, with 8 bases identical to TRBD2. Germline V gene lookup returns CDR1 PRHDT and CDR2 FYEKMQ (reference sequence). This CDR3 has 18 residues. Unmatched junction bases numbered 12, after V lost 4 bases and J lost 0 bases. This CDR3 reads CASSSFQRERESTDTQYF. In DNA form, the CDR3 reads TGTGCCAGCAGCTCTTTCCAGCGGGAGCGGGAGAGCACAGATACGCAGTATTTT.

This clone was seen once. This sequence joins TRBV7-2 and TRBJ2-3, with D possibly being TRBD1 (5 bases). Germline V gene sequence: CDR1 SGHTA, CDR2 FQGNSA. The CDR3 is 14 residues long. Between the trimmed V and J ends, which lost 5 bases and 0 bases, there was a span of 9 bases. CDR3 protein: CASSPRASTDTQYF. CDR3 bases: TGTGCCAGCAGCCCCAGGGCTAGCACAGATACGCAGTATTTT.

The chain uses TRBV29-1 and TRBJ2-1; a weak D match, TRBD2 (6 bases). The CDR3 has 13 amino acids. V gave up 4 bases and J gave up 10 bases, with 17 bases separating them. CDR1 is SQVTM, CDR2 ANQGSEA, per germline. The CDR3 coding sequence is TGCAGCGTTGGGGGGAGGCAGACTAGGGAGCAGTTCTTC. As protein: CSVGGRQTREQFF.

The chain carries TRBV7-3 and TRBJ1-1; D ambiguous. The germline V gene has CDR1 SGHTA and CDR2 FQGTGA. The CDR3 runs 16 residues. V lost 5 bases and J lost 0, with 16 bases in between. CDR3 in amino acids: CASSPPGLSMNTEAFF. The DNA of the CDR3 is TGTGCCAGCAGCCCCCCCGGACTGAGCATGAACACTGAAGCTTTCTTT.

This chain's CDR3 is CASSPTTSSYEQYF. Written as DNA, the CDR3 is TGTGCCAGCAGCCCGACGACTAGCTCATACGAGCAGTACTTC. The chain links TRBV7-2 to TRBJ2-7, with 7 bases identical to TRBD2. Germline CDR1 and CDR2: SGHTA and FQGNSA. V gave up 5 bases and J gave up 4 bases; unmatched junction bases: 8. The CDR3 sequence is 14 residues long.

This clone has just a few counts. CDR3 amino acids: CASRGDFTDTQYF. In nucleotides, the CDR3 is TGTGCCAGCAGGGGCGATTTCACAGATACGCAGTATTTT. The chain is built from TRBV2 and TRBJ2-3; D unclear. V was shortened by 6 bases and J by 2 bases, with 9 bases between the two germline ends. CDR3 length: 13 amino acids. Germline V CDR1 and CDR2: SNHLY, FYNNEI. The whole variable domain, filled in from reference TRBV2 and TRBJ2-3, reads EPEVTQTPSHQVTQMGQEVILRCVPISNHLYFYWYRQILGQKVEFLVSFYNNEISEKSEIFDDQFSVERPDGSNFTLKIRSTKLEDSAMYFCASRGDFTDTQYFGPGTRLTVL.

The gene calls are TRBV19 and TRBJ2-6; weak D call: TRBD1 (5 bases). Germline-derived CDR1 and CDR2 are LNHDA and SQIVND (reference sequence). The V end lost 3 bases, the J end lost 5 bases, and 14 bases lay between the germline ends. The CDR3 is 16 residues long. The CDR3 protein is CASSITSADRANVLTF. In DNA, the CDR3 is TGTGCCAGTAGTATCACTTCCGCGGACAGGGCCAACGTCCTGACTTTC.

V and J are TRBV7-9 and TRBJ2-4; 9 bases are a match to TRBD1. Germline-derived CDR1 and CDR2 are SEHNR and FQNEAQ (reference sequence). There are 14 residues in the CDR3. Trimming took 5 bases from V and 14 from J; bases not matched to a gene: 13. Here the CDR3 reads CASSPLNGRDREYF. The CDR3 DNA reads TGTGCCAGCAGCCCACTTAATGGCCGGGACAGGGAGTACTTC. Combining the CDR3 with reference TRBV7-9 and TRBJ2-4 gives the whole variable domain DTGVSQNPRHKITKRGQNVTFRCDPISEHNRLYWYRQTLGQGPEFLTYFQNEAQLEKSRLLSDRFSAERPKGSFSTLEIQRTEQGDSAMYLCASSPLNGRDREYFGAGTRLSVL.

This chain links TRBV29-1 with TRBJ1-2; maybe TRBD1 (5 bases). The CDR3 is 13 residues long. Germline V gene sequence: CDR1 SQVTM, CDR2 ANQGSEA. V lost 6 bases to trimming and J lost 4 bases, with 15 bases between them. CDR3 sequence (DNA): TGCAGCGTCCCCAGACAGACCAGCTATGGCTACACCTTC. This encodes CSVPRQTSYGYTF.

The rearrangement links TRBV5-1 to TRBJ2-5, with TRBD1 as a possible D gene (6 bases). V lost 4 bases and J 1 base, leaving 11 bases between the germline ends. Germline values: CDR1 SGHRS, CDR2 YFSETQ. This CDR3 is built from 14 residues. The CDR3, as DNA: TGCGCCAGCAGCCCGGGACATTTCCAAGAGACCCAGTACTTC. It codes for CASSPGHFQETQYF.

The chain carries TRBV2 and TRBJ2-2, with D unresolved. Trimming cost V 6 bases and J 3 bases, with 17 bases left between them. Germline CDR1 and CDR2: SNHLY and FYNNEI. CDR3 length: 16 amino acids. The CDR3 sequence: CASSELNTVYTGELFF. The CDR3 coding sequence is TGTGCCAGCAGCGAGCTCAATACAGTTTACACCGGGGAGCTGTTTTTT.

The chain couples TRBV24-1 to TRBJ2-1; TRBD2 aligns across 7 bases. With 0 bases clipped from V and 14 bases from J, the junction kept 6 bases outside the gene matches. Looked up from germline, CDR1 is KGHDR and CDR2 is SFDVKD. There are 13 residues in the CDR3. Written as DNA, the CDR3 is TGTGCCACCAGTGATTTGCGCAGGGAGGGCGAGTTCTTC. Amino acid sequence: CATSDLRREGEFF.

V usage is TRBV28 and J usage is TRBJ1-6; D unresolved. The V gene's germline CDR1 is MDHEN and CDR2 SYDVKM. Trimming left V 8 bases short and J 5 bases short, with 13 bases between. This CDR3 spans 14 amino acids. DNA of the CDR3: TGTGCCAGCCTAGCACAGCTGGATAATTCACCCCTCCACTTT. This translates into CASLAQLDNSPLHF. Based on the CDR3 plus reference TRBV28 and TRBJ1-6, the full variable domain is DVKVTQSSRYLVKRTGEKVFLECVQDMDHENMFWYRQDPGLGLRLIYFSYDVKMKEKGDIPEGYSVSREKKERFSLILESASTNQTSMYLCASLAQLDNSPLHFGNGTRLTVT.

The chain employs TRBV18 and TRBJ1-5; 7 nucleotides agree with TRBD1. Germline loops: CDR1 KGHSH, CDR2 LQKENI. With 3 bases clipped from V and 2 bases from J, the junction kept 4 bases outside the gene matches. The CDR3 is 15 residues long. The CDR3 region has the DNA TGTGCCAGCTCACCTCAGGGGGTAGGCAATCAGCCCCAGCATTTT. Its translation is CASSPQGVGNQPQHF. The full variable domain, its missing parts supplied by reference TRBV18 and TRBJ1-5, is NAGVMQNPRHLVRRRGQEARLRCSPMKGHSHVYWYRQLPEEGLKFMVYLQKENIIDESGMPKERFSAEFPKEGPSILRIQQVVRGDSAAYFCASSPQGVGNQPQHFGDGTRLSIL.

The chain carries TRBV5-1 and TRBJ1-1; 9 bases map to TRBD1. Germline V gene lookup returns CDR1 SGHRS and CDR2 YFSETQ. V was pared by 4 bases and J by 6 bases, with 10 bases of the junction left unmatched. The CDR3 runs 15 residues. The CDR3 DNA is TGCGCCAGCAGCGGCCGGACAGGGGCTGGGGCTGAAGCTTTCTTT. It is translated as CASSGRTGAGAEAFF.

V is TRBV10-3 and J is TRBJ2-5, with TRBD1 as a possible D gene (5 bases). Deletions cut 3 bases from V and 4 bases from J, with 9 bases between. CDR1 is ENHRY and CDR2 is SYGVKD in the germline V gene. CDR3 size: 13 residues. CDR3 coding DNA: TGTGCCATCAGTGAAGGACATAGAGAGACCCAGTACTTC. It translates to CAISEGHRETQYF.

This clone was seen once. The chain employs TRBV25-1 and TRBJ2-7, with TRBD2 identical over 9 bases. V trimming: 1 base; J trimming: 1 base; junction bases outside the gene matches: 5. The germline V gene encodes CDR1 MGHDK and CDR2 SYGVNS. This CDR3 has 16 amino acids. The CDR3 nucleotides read TGTGCCAGCAGTGAATTTCTTAGCGGGGGTTCCTACGAGCAGTACTTC. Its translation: CASSEFLSGGSYEQYF.

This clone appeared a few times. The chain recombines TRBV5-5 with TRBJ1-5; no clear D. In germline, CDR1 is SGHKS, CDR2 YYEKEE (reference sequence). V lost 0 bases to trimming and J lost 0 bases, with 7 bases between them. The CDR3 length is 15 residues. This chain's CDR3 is CASSLGHISNQPQHF. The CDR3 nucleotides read TGTGCCAGCAGCTTGGGGCACATTAGCAATCAGCCCCAGCATTTT.

The CDR3 nucleotides read TGTGCCAGTAGTATAATGGGTTTCGGGGAGACCCAGTACTTC. This sequence encodes CASSIMGFGETQYF. J is TRBJ2-5 and V is TRBV19, with D hard to call. V lost 2 bases to trimming and J lost 5 bases, with 12 bases between them. The CDR3 is made up of 14 amino acids. Germline-derived CDR1 and CDR2 are LNHDA and SQIVND (reference sequence).